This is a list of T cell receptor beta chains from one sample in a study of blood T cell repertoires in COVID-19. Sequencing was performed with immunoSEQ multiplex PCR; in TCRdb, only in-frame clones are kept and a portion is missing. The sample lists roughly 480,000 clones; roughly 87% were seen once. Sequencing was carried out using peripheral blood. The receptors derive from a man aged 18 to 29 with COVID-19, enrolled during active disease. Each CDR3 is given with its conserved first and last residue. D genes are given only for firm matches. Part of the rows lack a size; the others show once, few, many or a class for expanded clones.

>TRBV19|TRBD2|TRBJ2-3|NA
TGTGCCAGTAGTATAGGAGCGGGAGGGGCTACAGATACGCAGTATTTT
CASSIGAGGATDTQYF
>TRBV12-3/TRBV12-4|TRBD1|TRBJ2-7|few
TGTGCCAGCAGACGACAGGGGTCCTACGAGCAGTACTTC
CASRRQGSYEQYF
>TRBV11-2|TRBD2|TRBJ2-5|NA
TGTGCCAGCAGTTCAACGGGACTAGCGGGGGGCGGAGAGACCCAGTACTTC
CASSSTGLAGGGETQYF
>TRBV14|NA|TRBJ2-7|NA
TGTGCCAGCAGCCTACTAGGGGGGGGACCATACGAGCAGTACTTC
CASSLLGGGPYEQYF
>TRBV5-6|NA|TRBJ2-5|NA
TGTGCCAGCAGCTCGGACGGCGCGGGGGAGACCCAGTACTTC
CASSSDGAGETQYF
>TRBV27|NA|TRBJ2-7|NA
TGTGCCAGCAGTTTACAGGGGCAATACGAGCAGTACTTC
CASSLQGQYEQYF
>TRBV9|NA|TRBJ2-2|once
TGTGCCAGCAGCGTAGCTCTAAGGCGGAGCGGGGAGCTGTTTTTT
CASSVALRRSGELFF
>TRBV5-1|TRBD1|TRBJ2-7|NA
TGCGCCAGCAGCTTGGGATACCGGGACAGGACCTACGAGCAGTACTTC
CASSLGYRDRTYEQYF
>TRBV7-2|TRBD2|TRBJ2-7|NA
TGTGCCAGCAGCTTCGGACTAGCGGGCACCTACGAGCAGTACTTC
CASSFGLAGTYEQYF
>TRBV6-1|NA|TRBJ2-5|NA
TGTGCCAGCAGTGACGTATTATATCCCCAGTACTTC
CASSDVLYPQYF
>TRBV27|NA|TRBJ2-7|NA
TGTGCCAGCAGTGTAAATCCTACCACCTACGAGCAGTACTTC
CASSVNPTTYEQYF
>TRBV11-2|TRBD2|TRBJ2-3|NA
TGTGCCAGCAGCTTTCCGCGGGAGCGGGGAGTTACGCAGTATTTT
CASSFPRERGVTQYF
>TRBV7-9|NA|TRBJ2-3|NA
TGTGCCAGCAGCATCCGGACTCTAAGCACAGATACGCAGTATTTT
CASSIRTLSTDTQYF
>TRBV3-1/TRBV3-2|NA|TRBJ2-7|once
TGTGCCAGCAGCCCGGGCGCGGGACCCTACGAGCAGTACTTC
CASSPGAGPYEQYF
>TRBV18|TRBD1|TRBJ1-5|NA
TGTGCCAGCTCATCGGGACAGGGGGATTATCAGCCCCAGCATTTT
CASSSGQGDYQPQHF
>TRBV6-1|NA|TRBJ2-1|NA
TGTGCCAGCAGTGAAACTCCCTACAATGAGCAGTTCTTC
CASSETPYNEQFF
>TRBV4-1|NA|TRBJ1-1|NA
TGCGCCAGCAGCCACGGCGGGGGGGTCTCGAACACTGAAGCTTTCTTT
CASSHGGGVSNTEAFF
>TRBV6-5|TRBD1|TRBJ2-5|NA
TGTGCCACCACCCGGGACAGGGGCGCCGAGACCCAGTACTTC
CATTRDRGAETQYF
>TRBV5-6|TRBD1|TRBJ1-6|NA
TGTGCCAGCAGCCCGGGACAGGGGGTAGTGGGTAATTCACCCCTCCACTTT
CASSPGQGVVGNSPLHF
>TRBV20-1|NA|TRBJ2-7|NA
TGCAGTGCTCCCAGGGGCCTCGAGCAGTACTTC
CSAPRGLEQYF
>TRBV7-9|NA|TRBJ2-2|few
TGTGCCAGCAGCTTAGTGACACGCACCGGGGAGCTGTTTTTT
CASSLVTRTGELFF
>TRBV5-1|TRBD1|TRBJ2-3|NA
TGCGCCAGCAGCTTGCGGGACAGACTCTACACAGATACGCAGTATTTT
CASSLRDRLYTDTQYF
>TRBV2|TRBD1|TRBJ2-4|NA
TGTGCCAGCAGTGACGGACAGGAAAGCATTCAGTACTTC
CASSDGQESIQYF
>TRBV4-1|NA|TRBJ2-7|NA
TGCGCCAGCAGCCAAGATGGCATGAGGGAGCAGTACTTC
CASSQDGMREQYF
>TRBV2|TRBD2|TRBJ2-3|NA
TGTGCCAGCAGTCGGACTAGCGGCGCAGTCCCGTATTTT
CASSRTSGAVPYF
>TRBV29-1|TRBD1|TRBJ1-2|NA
TGCAGCGTTGAGTTCCGGGGACAGGGGATCTATGGCTACACCTTC
CSVEFRGQGIYGYTF
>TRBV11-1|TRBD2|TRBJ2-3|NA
TGTGCCAGCAGCTTAAGGTCTGGGACTAGTGCAGATACGCAGTATTTT
CASSLRSGTSADTQYF
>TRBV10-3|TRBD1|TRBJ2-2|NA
TGTGCCATCAGTGGGACAGGGTACACCGGGGAGCTGTTTTTT
CAISGTGYTGELFF
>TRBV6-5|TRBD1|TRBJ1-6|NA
TGTGCCAGCAGGAACCGGGACAGAAATTCACCCCTCCACTTT
CASRNRDRNSPLHF
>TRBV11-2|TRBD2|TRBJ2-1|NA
TGTGCCAGCAGCGCGATCCCGGGACTAGCGGGAGGCAATGAGCAGTTCTTC
CASSAIPGLAGGNEQFF
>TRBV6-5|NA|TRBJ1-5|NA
TGTGCCAGCAGTTACAGGATAGGGGGAAGCCAGCCCCAGCATTTT
CASSYRIGGSQPQHF
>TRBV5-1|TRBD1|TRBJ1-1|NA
TGCGCCAGCCACTCGACAGGGCCGGTGACTGAAGCTTTCTTT
CASHSTGPVTEAFF
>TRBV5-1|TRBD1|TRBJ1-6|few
TGCGCCAGCAGCCCCGGACAGGGAAGTAATTCACCCCTCCACTTT
CASSPGQGSNSPLHF
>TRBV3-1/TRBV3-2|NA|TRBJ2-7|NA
TGTGCCAGCAGCCAAGATTTCGGGCAGTACTTC
CASSQDFGQYF
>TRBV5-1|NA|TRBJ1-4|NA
TGCGCCAGCAGCTTTCAAGCAGGGGTCGGCGGAGAAAAACTGTTTTTT
CASSFQAGVGGEKLFF
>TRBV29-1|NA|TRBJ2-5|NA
TGCAGCGTGGAGGGGGCGCAAGAGACCCAGTACTTC
CSVEGAQETQYF
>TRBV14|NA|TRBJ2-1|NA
TGTGCCAGCAATGCACAGCGGACCGGTGCGCAGTTCTTC
CASNAQRTGAQFF
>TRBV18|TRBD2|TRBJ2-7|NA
TGTGCCAGCTCACAGCTAGCGGGACGTCGAGAGCAGTACTTC
CASSQLAGRREQYF
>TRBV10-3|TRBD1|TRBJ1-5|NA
TGTGCCATCAGTGAGCCTGGACAGGGGAGTCAGCCCCAGCATTTT
CAISEPGQGSQPQHF
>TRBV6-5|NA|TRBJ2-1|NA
TGTGCCAGCAGCGCCGCTATGAATGAGCAGTTCTTC
CASSAAMNEQFF
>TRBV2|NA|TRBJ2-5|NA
TGTGCCAGCGGAGGGACCTCCCAAGAGACCCAGTACTTC
CASGGTSQETQYF
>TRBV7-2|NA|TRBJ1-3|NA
TGTGCCAGCAGCTCCAGGGGACGTATCTCTGGAAACACCATATATTTT
CASSSRGRISGNTIYF
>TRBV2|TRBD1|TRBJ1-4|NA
TGTGCCAGCAGTGGGGGGATAGGGGGCGGCGAAAAACTGTTTTTT
CASSGGIGGGEKLFF
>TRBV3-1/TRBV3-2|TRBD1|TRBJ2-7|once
TGTGCCAGCAGCCCCAAGTCCCTGACAGGGGGTCCATACGAGCAGTACTTC
CASSPKSLTGGPYEQYF
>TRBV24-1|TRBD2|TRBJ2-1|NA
TGTGCCACCAGTGACGGACTAGCGGAGCAGTTCTTC
CATSDGLAEQFF
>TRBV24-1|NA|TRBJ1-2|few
TGTGCCACCAGTGATTTAGAAGAGGGAAGGCGGATAAGTGGCTACACCTTC
CATSDLEEGRRISGYTF
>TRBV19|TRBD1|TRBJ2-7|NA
TGTGCCAGTAGTGGCGAGGGACAGGGAGCTTACGAGCAGTACTTC
CASSGEGQGAYEQYF
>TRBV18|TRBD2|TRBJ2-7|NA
TGTGCCAGCTCACCATCTCTAGCGGGAGAGCACGAGCAGTACTTC
CASSPSLAGEHEQYF
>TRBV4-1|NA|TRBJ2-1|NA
TGCGCCAGCAGTCAACTGGGAGCGGAAGACTACAATGAGCAGTTCTTC
CASSQLGAEDYNEQFF
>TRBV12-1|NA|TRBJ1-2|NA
TGTGCCAGCAGAACCCTAGGGGCAGGCTATGGCTACACCTTC
CASRTLGAGYGYTF
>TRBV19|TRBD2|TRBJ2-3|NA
TGTGCCAGTAGTACCAGTAGCGGGGGGGCCTATCTAGATACGCAGTATTTT
CASSTSSGGAYLDTQYF
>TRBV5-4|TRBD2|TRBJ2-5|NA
TGTGCCAGCAGCTTGGGAACTAGCGGGTACCAAGAGACCCAGTACTTC
CASSLGTSGYQETQYF
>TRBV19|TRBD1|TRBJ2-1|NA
TGTGCCAGTAGTAGCAACAGGGGCTACTACAATGAGCAGTTCTTC
CASSSNRGYYNEQFF